These T cell receptor beta chains were read from a single sample in a study of T cells after yellow fever vaccination. TCRdb re-derived calls from the 5' RACE reads in MiXCR, one entry per CDR3 protein. Of about 68,000 distinct CDR3 sequences in the sample, over 6% are singletons; the top ten hold about 39%. The sequenced sample was CD8+ T cells sorted from PBMCs, obtained approximately 40 days after the first yellow fever vaccination. The origin of the receptors is a man aged 18 to 30 who received the YFV17D yellow fever vaccine. The CDR3 runs from the conserved cysteine through the conserved F or W. D genes are given only for firm matches. Size tells how often a clone was seen (once, few, many) or the class of an expanded clone, and some rows leave it out.

>TRBV7-9|TRBD1|few|TRBJ2-5
CASSSLTGDYQETQYF
TGTGCCAGCAGCTCCCTGACAGGGGATTACCAAGAGACCCAGTACTTC
>TRBV21-1|NA|once|TRBJ2-3
CASSIESHRGPRASTDTQYF
TGTGCCAGCAGCATAGAGTCGCATCGGGGGCCAAGGGCTAGCACAGATACGCAGTATTTT
>TRBV3-1|NA|many|TRBJ2-1
CASSQVKTPPVSALNEQFF
TGTGCCAGCAGCCAAGTAAAAACCCCACCAGTATCGGCCCTCAATGAGCAGTTCTTC
>TRBV4-1|NA|many|TRBJ1-1
CASSQGEVEGTEAFF
TGCGCCAGCAGCCAAGGCGAGGTCGAAGGCACTGAAGCTTTCTTT
>TRBV7-8|NA|few|TRBJ1-5
CASSRDGETDLNQPQHF
TGTGCCAGCAGCCGGGACGGGGAGACAGACCTGAATCAGCCCCAGCATTTT
>TRBV4-3|TRBD1|many|TRBJ2-7
CASSQRRDRAYEQYF
TGCGCCAGCAGCCAACGCCGGGACAGGGCCTACGAGCAGTACTTC
>TRBV21-1|NA|NA|TRBJ2-2
CSVPRQGGTGELFF
TGTTCCGTGCCTCGACAGGGAGGGACCGGGGAGCTGTTTTTT
>TRBV7-9|TRBD2|NA|TRBJ2-1
CASSSGGGGGPEQFF
TGTGCCAGCAGCTCCGGGGGGGGCGGGGGTCCTGAGCAGTTCTTC
>TRBV20-1|TRBD1|NA|TRBJ1-2
CSARGGTGANYGYTF
TGCAGTGCTAGAGGAGGGACAGGAGCAAACTATGGCTACACCTTC
>TRBV5-4|NA|few|TRBJ2-1
CASSLLPNEQFF
TGTGCCAGCAGCTTGCTTCCCAATGAGCAGTTCTTC
>TRBV4-1|NA|many|TRBJ1-1
CASRPSDRLNTEAFF
TGCGCCAGCAGGCCCTCGGACAGACTGAACACTGAAGCTTTCTTT
>TRBV7-3|NA|NA|TRBJ1-5
CASSLDGYSNQPQHF
TGTGCCAGCAGCTTAGACGGCTATAGCAATCAGCCCCAGCATTTT
>TRBV27|NA|NA|TRBJ2-7
CASSPTSTHEQYF
TGTGCCAGCAGTCCGACTAGTACCCACGAGCAGTACTTC
>TRBV5-1|TRBD2|NA|TRBJ2-3
CASARPGLERDTQYF
TGCGCCAGCGCTAGACCGGGACTAGAAAGAGATACGCAGTATTTT
>TRBV29-1|NA|many|TRBJ2-5
CSGTRETQYF
TGCAGCGGTACACGGGAGACCCAGTACTTC
>TRBV7-9|NA|many|TRBJ1-2
CASSLGRRPSNYGYTF
TGTGCCAGCAGCTTGGGACGGCGGCCCTCTAACTATGGCTACACCTTC
>TRBV5-4|NA|NA|TRBJ2-5
CASSLTGRNQETQYF
TGTGCCAGCAGCCTGACGGGACGAAACCAAGAGACCCAGTACTTC
>TRBV5-6|NA|NA|TRBJ2-3
CASSLFIEDTQYF
TGTGCCAGCAGCTTGTTTATAGAAGATACGCAGTATTTT
>TRBV7-2|NA|NA|TRBJ2-7
CASSLIPGRGGEQYF
TGTGCCAGCAGCTTAATCCCCGGACGGGGCGGGGAGCAGTACTTC
>TRBV6-4|TRBD2|many|TRBJ2-3
CASSAVAGRTDTQYF
TGTGCCAGCAGTGCTGTAGCGGGGAGGACAGATACGCAGTATTTT
>TRBV6-2/TRBV6-3|TRBD2|many|TRBJ2-1
CASSWRGEYNEQFF
TGTGCCAGCAGTTGGCGGGGGGAGTACAATGAGCAGTTCTTC
>TRBV6-1|NA|many|TRBJ2-5
CASIPSYNGAKETQYF
TGTGCCAGCATACCGTCGTACAACGGGGCCAAAGAGACCCAGTACTTC
>TRBV9|NA|few|TRBJ2-5
CASSTQGIQETQYF
TGTGCCAGCAGCACTCAGGGGATCCAAGAGACCCAGTACTTC
>TRBV12-3/TRBV12-4|TRBD2|many|TRBJ2-1
CASRPLAGLEQFF
TGTGCCAGCCGCCCGCTAGCGGGGCTTGAGCAGTTCTTC
>TRBV15|NA|many|TRBJ2-5
CATSPGAGALQETQYF
TGTGCCACCAGCCCCGGGGCGGGGGCCCTCCAAGAGACCCAGTACTTC
>TRBV28|TRBD1|NA|TRBJ1-1
CASTAQDRTEAFF
TGTGCCAGCACCGCTCAGGACAGGACTGAAGCTTTCTTT
>TRBV25-1|TRBD1|few|TRBJ1-4
CASSDTGGVPGLFF
TGTGCCAGCAGTGATACAGGGGGGGTGCCGGGACTGTTTTTT
>TRBV6-5|TRBD1|many|TRBJ2-7
CASSSGTGLHLEQYF
TGTGCCAGCAGTTCTGGGACAGGACTACACTTGGAGCAGTACTTC
>TRBV19|TRBD2|many|TRBJ2-2
CASRRGSGELFF
TGTGCCAGCCGGCGGGGGTCCGGGGAGCTGTTTTTT
>TRBV19|TRBD1|NA|TRBJ2-5
CASSATGAAFRNQYF
TGTGCCAGTAGTGCTACAGGGGCCGCGTTTCGGAACCAGTACTTC
>TRBV12-3/TRBV12-4|NA|few|TRBJ2-7
CASGLGAYEQYF
TGTGCCAGCGGATTAGGGGCCTACGAGCAGTACTTC
>TRBV21-1|NA|NA|TRBJ2-1
CASSKARVSGGPPKHEQFF
TGTGCCAGCAGCAAAGCGCGGGTTAGCGGGGGGCCCCCTAAGCATGAGCAGTTCTTC
>TRBV18|NA|NA|TRBJ2-1
CASSPLGPLYYNEQFF
TGTGCCAGCTCACCGCTAGGCCCTCTTTACTACAATGAGCAGTTCTTC
>TRBV4-1|TRBD1|NA|TRBJ1-1
CASSQVQPGQKAFF
TGCGCCAGCAGCCAAGTACAACCGGGACAGAAAGCTTTCTTT
>TRBV12-3/TRBV12-4|TRBD1|many|TRBJ2-7
CASSLDRGDEQYF
TGTGCCAGCAGTTTGGACAGGGGGGACGAGCAGTACTTC
>TRBV7-9|TRBD1|NA|TRBJ2-7
CASSPLDRGPLYEQYF
TGTGCCAGCAGCCCTCTCGACAGGGGGCCTCTATACGAGCAGTACTTC
>TRBV7-9|NA|many|TRBJ1-1
CASSLAVQIEAFF
TGTGCCAGCAGCTTAGCGGTGCAGATTGAAGCTTTCTTT
>TRBV6-1|TRBD2|few|TRBJ2-7
CASHLTAGDYEQYF
TGTGCCAGCCACCTAACAGCGGGGGACTACGAGCAGTACTTC
>TRBV6-5|NA|once|TRBJ2-1
CASTDAKANYNEQFF
TGTGCCAGCACCGATGCCAAAGCGAACTACAATGAGCAGTTCTTC
>TRBV4-1|TRBD1|many|TRBJ2-7
CASSWDRVYEQYF
TGCGCCAGCAGCTGGGACAGGGTCTACGAGCAGTACTTC
>TRBV5-4|TRBD1|NA|TRBJ2-3
CASSFEGAGDTQYF
TGTGCCAGCAGCTTTGAGGGGGCTGGAGATACGCAGTATTTT
>TRBV7-9|TRBD1|many|TRBJ2-3
CASSSGQGLGDTQYF
TGTGCCAGCAGCTCGGGACAGGGGCTGGGAGATACGCAGTATTTT
>TRBV5-1|TRBD1|NA|TRBJ1-5
CASSLWRQGANQPQHF
TGCGCCAGCAGCTTGTGGAGACAGGGTGCAAATCAGCCCCAGCATTTT
>TRBV14|TRBD1|many|TRBJ2-7
CASSQVRQGAYEQYF
TGTGCCAGCAGCCAAGTACGCCAGGGGGCTTACGAGCAGTACTTC
>TRBV14|TRBD2|many|TRBJ2-2
CASSHTRTSGGTGELFF
TGTGCCAGCAGCCACACGAGGACTAGCGGGGGCACCGGGGAGCTGTTTTTT
>TRBV5-4|TRBD2|NA|TRBJ2-7
CASSLAASGYEQYF
TGTGCCAGCAGCTTGGCTGCTAGCGGCTACGAGCAGTACTTC
>TRBV5-1|NA|many|TRBJ2-7
CASSPGGNYEQYF
TGCGCCAGCAGCCCCGGGGGAAACTACGAGCAGTACTTC
>TRBV29-1|TRBD2|NA|TRBJ2-5
CSVEPGTSGVYQETQYF
TGCAGCGTTGAGCCCGGGACTAGCGGAGTGTACCAAGAGACCCAGTACTTC
>TRBV5-8|NA|NA|TRBJ1-2
CASSLGRWDGYTF
TGTGCCAGCAGCTTAGGACGGTGGGATGGCTACACCTTC
>TRBV7-9|TRBD1|many|TRBJ2-1
CASTRTGRNEQFF
TGTGCCAGCACCCGGACAGGGAGGAATGAGCAGTTCTTC
>TRBV25-1|NA|NA|TRBJ1-2
CASSGNRGAFGYTF
TGTGCCAGCAGCGGGAATCGGGGGGCTTTTGGCTACACCTTC
>TRBV5-1|NA|many|TRBJ2-1
CASSLSSSGNEQFF
TGCGCCAGCAGCTTATCTAGCTCCGGCAATGAGCAGTTCTTC
>TRBV9|NA|many|TRBJ2-1
CASSAGGHSYNEQFF
TGTGCCAGCAGCGCCGGGGGCCACTCCTACAATGAGCAGTTCTTC
>TRBV5-6|TRBD2|NA|TRBJ2-1
CASSPTSGLYNEQFF
TGTGCCAGCAGCCCGACTAGCGGCCTATACAATGAGCAGTTCTTC
>TRBV4-2|TRBD1|many|TRBJ2-2
CASSYTGANTGELFF
TGTGCCAGCAGCTATACAGGGGCGAACACCGGGGAGCTGTTTTTT